This TCR beta chain was obtained from a study of T cell changes during pregnancy in multiple sclerosis. Clones were read by immunoSEQ multiplex PCR, and TCRdb kept only the in-frame ones, dropping some. Here the sample spans about 93,000 clones, 92% being singletons. Germline lookup yields CDR1 SEHNR and CDR2 FQNEAQ (reference sequence). CDR3 size: 17 residues. V lost 4 bases, J lost 7 bases, and 12 bases stayed unmatched. The sequence came from a female donor with multiple sclerosis, enrolled in a pregnancy study. J is TRBJ2-1 and V is TRBV7-9; 11 bases fit TRBD2. This material consisted of peripheral blood, taken after pregnancy. The DNA of the CDR3 is TGTGCCAGCAGCTCTGCCCAACTAGCGGGAGTGGGTAATGAGCAGTTCTTC. Residues: CASSSAQLAGVGNEQFF.